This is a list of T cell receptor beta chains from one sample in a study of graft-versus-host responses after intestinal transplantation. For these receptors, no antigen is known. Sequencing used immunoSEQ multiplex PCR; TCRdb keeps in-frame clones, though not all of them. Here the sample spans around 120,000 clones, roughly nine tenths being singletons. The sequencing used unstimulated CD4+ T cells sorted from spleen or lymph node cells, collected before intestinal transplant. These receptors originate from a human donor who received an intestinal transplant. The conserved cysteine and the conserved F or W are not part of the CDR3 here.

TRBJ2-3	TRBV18	ASSPSPGTQY
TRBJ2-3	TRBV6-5	ASTAGSPTDTQY
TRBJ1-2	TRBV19	ASSTRRDRNYGYT
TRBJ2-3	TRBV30	AWSVRAQGTDTQY
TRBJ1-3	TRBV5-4	ASSPTPGQGNTIY
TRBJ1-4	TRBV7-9	ASSFRDSNEKLF
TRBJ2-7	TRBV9	ASSVGLAGVDEQY
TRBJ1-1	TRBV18	ASSPTLGGNTEAF
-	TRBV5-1	ASSLTGTGQAYEQY
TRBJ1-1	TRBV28	ASSSGTGPLNTEAF